The present entry profiles one T cell receptor (beta chain) with its context. This clone's antigen is unknown. No base qualities exist here, and no much larger clone lies one base off it. These data belong to a study of breast tumors, draining lymph nodes, adjacent tissues (dated by TCRdb to 2016 to 2018). Context from the whole study: The study compared TCR beta repertoires across tumor, adjacent nontumor tissue and axillary lymph nodes from breast cancer patients. The study aimed to assess the relationships and possible T-cell exchange between tumor, surrounding tissue and draining lymph node repertoires in human breast cancer.

For CDR1 and CDR2, the germline V gene (reference sequence) lists DFQATT and SNEGSKA. Deletion took 2 bases off V and 3 bases off J, with a span of 8 bases between the germline ends. The CDR3 sequence holds 12 residues, the cysteine and phenylalanine included. Only the CDR3 portion is preserved as DNA: 36 bases, with reading frame beginning at the first base. Sequencing instrument: Illumina HiSeq 2000. Multiplex PCR amplification was used to build the TCR beta chain libraries. The amplified TCR beta chain products were analyzed by high-throughput sequencing. In TCRdb, the public reads were trimmed at Q25 with fastp and aligned with MiXCR, with productive beta chains retained. For every CDR3 protein sequence, its rows merge into one entry that carries the most common genes and DNA. This sample lists more than 30,000 distinct CDR3 sequences; approximately 63% were detected once. The top ten clonotypes cover 15% to 20% of the sample.

Overall results and qualifications from the work: The data were judged consistent with most tumor T cells deriving from the lymph node and then expanding within tumor tissue. The study presented the conclusion that tumor T cells originate in lymph nodes as consistent with a hypothesis, not as something directly demonstrated. Tumor and nontumor tissue repertoires were found to be significantly more similar in luminal-like than in basal-like breast cancer. Tumor T-cell repertoires showed less diversity than lymph node repertoires and more diversity than nontumor tissue repertoires, and tumor T-cell repertoires showed preferential V and J gene usage.

This sequence originates from a female donor with breast cancer. Some clones in this sample may be carry-over from other donors' samples. Rearrangement joined TRBV20-1 to TRBJ2-7; the D gene is not confidently resolved. Sequenced input: breast tumor tissue. The CDR3 region has the sequence CSARQAVYEQYF. DNA sequence: TGCAGTGCTAGACAGGCGGTCTACGAGCAGTACTTC.